This T cell receptor beta chain derives from a study of high-grade serous ovarian cancer treatment subgroups. Study overall: Each sample yielded on average around 7,300 unique TCR beta rearrangements from around 14,000 reads.

Only in-frame clones appear in the TCRdb table, and some are missing; sequencing was by immunoSEQ multiplex PCR. The data contain around 30,000 clones, approximately 79% of them singletons. The CDR3 sequence is 12 residues long. V shed 7 bases and J shed 8 bases, with 12 bases lying between them. The germline V gene has CDR1 SGHTA and CDR2 FQGTGA. Tumor samples were obtained before definitive surgery or chemotherapy. This sequence originates from a human donor with high-grade serous ovarian cancer. Sample: tumor tissue. The chain has TRBV7-3 and TRBJ2-1; a possible D gene is TRBD2 (6 bases). In DNA, the CDR3 is TGTGCCAGCACCCCGACTAGGCATGAGCAGTTCTTC. It is translated as CASTPTRHEQFF.